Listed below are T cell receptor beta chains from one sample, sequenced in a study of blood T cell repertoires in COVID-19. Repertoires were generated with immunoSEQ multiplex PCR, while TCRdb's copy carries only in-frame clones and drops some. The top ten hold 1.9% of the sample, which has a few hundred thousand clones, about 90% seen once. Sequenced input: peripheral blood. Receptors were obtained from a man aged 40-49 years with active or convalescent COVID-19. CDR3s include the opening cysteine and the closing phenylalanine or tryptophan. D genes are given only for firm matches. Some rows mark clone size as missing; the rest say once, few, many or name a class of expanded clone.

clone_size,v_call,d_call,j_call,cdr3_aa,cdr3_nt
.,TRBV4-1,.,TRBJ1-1,CASSQEGHLNTEAFF,TGCGCCAGCAGCCAAGAGGGGCACCTGAACACTGAAGCTTTCTTT
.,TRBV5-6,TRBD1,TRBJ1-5,CASSLLQRQGANQPQHF,TGTGCCAGCAGCTTGCTTCAGCGACAGGGGGCGAATCAGCCCCAGCATTTT
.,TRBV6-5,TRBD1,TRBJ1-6,CASSYGTEGTSPLHF,TGTGCCAGCAGTTATGGGACAGAAGGAACTTCACCCCTCCACTTT
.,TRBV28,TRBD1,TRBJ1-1,CASSLGGGGGRTEAFF,TGTGCCAGCAGTCTAGGAGGAGGGGGCGGTAGGACTGAAGCTTTCTTT
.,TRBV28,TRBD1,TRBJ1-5,CASSLLHGTGNQPQHF,TGTGCCAGCAGTTTATTGCATGGGACAGGCAATCAGCCCCAGCATTTT
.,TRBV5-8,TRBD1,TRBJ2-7,CASSKGQGNYEQYF,TGTGCCAGCAGCAAAGGACAGGGGAACTACGAGCAGTACTTC
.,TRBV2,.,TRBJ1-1,CASSGGLGSTEAFF,TGTGCCAGCAGTGGGGGACTGGGGAGCACTGAAGCTTTCTTT
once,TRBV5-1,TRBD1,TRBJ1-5,CASSLGQGDQPQHF,TGCGCCAGCAGCTTGGGACAGGGGGATCAGCCCCAGCATTTT
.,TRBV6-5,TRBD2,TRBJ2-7,CASSYSMREFDEQYF,TGTGCCAGCAGTTACTCGATGCGGGAGTTCGACGAGCAGTACTTC
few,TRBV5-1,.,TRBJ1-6,CASSPSGSSYNSPLHF,TGCGCCAGCAGCCCGTCGGGTAGCTCCTATAATTCACCCCTCCACTTT
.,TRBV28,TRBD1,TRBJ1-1,CASSSRDRDTEAFF,TGTGCCAGCAGTTCCCGGGACAGGGACACTGAAGCTTTCTTT
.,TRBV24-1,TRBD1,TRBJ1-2,CATSDSFGTGSNYGYTF,TGTGCCACCAGTGATTCGTTCGGGACAGGTTCAAACTATGGCTACACCTTC
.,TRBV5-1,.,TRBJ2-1,CASSSTRQGNSYNEQFF,TGCGCCAGCAGCTCGACTAGACAGGGAAATTCCTACAATGAGCAGTTCTTC
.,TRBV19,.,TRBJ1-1,CASSIDHSDTEAFF,TGTGCCAGTAGTATAGATCATAGCGACACTGAAGCTTTCTTT
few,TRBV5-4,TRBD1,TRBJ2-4,CASSRGLAKNIQYF,TGTGCCAGCAGCAGGGGGCTAGCCAAAAACATTCAGTACTTC